Listed below are T cell receptor beta chains from one sample, sequenced in a study of blood T cell repertoires in COVID-19. Generated by immunoSEQ multiplex PCR, the TCRdb table keeps only in-frame clones and is missing some. The data show 55,000 to 80,000 clones, about 83% seen once. Material for sequencing was peripheral blood. The source is a human donor in a cohort sampled during active COVID-19. Each CDR3 is given with its conserved first and last residue. Fields, in order: clone size, V gene, J gene, D gene, CDR3 protein, CDR3 DNA. A D gene is named only where the DNA matches it firmly. Not every row has a clone size; where given, it reads once, few, many or a size class.

.	TRBV10-2	TRBJ2-2	TRBD1	CASSDSGGTGELFF	TGCGCCAGCAGTGATTCAGGGGGCACCGGGGAGCTGTTTTTT
.	TRBV2	TRBJ2-1	TRBD1	CASTSAGGRDEQFF	TGTGCCAGCACAAGTGCAGGGGGCAGGGATGAGCAGTTCTTC
.	TRBV24-1	TRBJ2-3	.	CATSDFDSDTQYF	TGTGCCACCAGTGATTTTGACTCAGATACGCAGTATTTT
.	TRBV7-2	TRBJ2-7	.	CASSETGTSSYEQYF	TGTGCCAGCAGCGAGACAGGAACGAGTTCCTACGAGCAGTACTTC
.	TRBV6-5	TRBJ1-6	TRBD1	CASRTGNSPLHF	TGTGCCAGCAGGACAGGGAACTCACCCCTCCACTTT
once	TRBV19	TRBJ2-2	TRBD2	CASSIVRGGLWTGELFF	TGTGCCAGTAGTATAGTCCGTGGGGGACTATGGACCGGGGAGCTGTTTTTT
many	TRBV3-1/TRBV3-2	TRBJ2-1	TRBD2	CASSPGTSGRVRFF	TGTGCCAGCAGCCCCGGGACTAGCGGGAGGGTGCGGTTCTTC
.	TRBV7-7	TRBJ2-1	.	CASSLFHGSSYNEQFF	TGTGCCAGCAGCTTATTCCACGGGAGCTCCTACAATGAGCAGTTCTTC
.	TRBV7-6	TRBJ2-2	TRBD2	CASSLGLAGNTGELFF	TGTGCCAGCAGCTTGGGACTAGCGGGAAACACCGGGGAGCTGTTTTTT
.	TRBV7-8	TRBJ1-2	TRBD1	CASSLVPDRDRGYTF	TGTGCCAGCAGCTTAGTACCGGACAGGGATCGTGGCTACACCTTC
.	TRBV3-1/TRBV3-2	TRBJ1-1	.	CASSRDTLNTEAFF	TGTGCCAGCAGCCGGGACACCTTGAACACTGAAGCTTTCTTT
.	TRBV12-3/TRBV12-4	TRBJ2-7	TRBD2	CASREGGEQYF	TGTGCCAGCCGGGAGGGGGGCGAGCAGTACTTC
.	TRBV7-9	TRBJ1-2	TRBD1	CASSTGQYGYTF	TGTGCCAGCAGCACGGGACAGTATGGCTACACCTTC
.	TRBV5-1	TRBJ2-1	.	CASSFTGNEQFF	TGCGCCAGCAGCTTTACGGGAAATGAGCAGTTCTTC
.	TRBV5-6	TRBJ2-3	.	CASSSHGWGPPDTQYF	TGTGCCAGCAGCTCCCACGGATGGGGCCCCCCCGATACGCAGTATTTT
.	TRBV6-5	TRBJ2-3	.	CASSYKDHRRDTQYF	TGTGCCAGCAGTTACAAGGATCACAGACGGGATACGCAGTATTTT
once	TRBV7-2	TRBJ2-1	TRBD2	CASSVASGGDYNEQFF	TGTGCCAGCAGCGTTGCTAGCGGGGGGGACTACAATGAGCAGTTCTTC
.	TRBV7-2	TRBJ2-7	TRBD2	CASSSTLAGGGEQYF	TGTGCCAGCAGCTCTACACTAGCGGGAGGGGGTGAGCAGTACTTC
.	TRBV6-5	TRBJ2-7	.	CASSYSGGGRSYEQYF	TGTGCCAGCAGTTACTCTGGGGGAGGAAGATCCTACGAGCAGTACTTC
.	TRBV5-6	TRBJ2-5	TRBD2	CASSSPLGGKQETQYF	TGTGCCAGCAGCTCCCCTCTGGGGGGGAAACAAGAGACCCAGTACTTC
.	TRBV6-1	TRBJ2-1	.	CASSERVYNEQFF	TGTGCCAGCAGTGAAAGAGTTTACAATGAGCAGTTCTTC
.	TRBV2	TRBJ2-5	TRBD1	CASSLQGETQYF	TGTGCCAGCAGTCTACAGGGGGAGACCCAGTACTTC
.	TRBV5-1	TRBJ2-5	.	CASSYGTAKGETQYF	TGCGCCAGCAGCTACGGGACTGCTAAAGGGGAGACCCAGTACTTC
.	TRBV3-1/TRBV3-2	TRBJ2-3	.	CASSRKGGTDTQYF	TGTGCCAGCAGCCGAAAGGGGGGCACAGATACGCAGTATTTT
.	TRBV18	TRBJ2-2	TRBD1	CASSPGTANTGELFF	TGTGCCAGCTCACCCGGGACAGCGAACACCGGGGAGCTGTTTTTT
.	TRBV2	TRBJ1-6	TRBD1	CASSAGQGAPNSPLHF	TGTGCCAGCAGTGCGGGACAGGGGGCGCCGAATTCACCCCTCCACTTT
once	TRBV7-9	TRBJ1-1	.	CASSRREGEAFF	TGTGCCAGCAGTCGTCGTGAGGGTGAAGCTTTCTTT
.	TRBV11-3	TRBJ2-3	TRBD2	CASSPQAGDTQYF	TGTGCCAGCAGCCCCCAAGCGGGGGATACGCAGTATTTT
.	TRBV6-1	TRBJ1-2	.	CASSDRAFQLWLTF	TGTGCCAGCAGTGACAGGGCTTTTCAGCTATGGCTAACCTTC
.	TRBV27	TRBJ1-1	TRBD1	CASSLPSQGARGKAFF	TGTGCCAGCAGTTTGCCTTCCCAGGGGGCGCGCGGGAAAGCTTTCTTT
.	TRBV6-1	TRBJ1-4	.	CASSEGGTNEKLFF	TGTGCCAGCAGTGAGGGGGGGACTAATGAAAAACTGTTTTTT
.	TRBV14	TRBJ2-7	.	CASSQDLARGYEQYF	TGTGCCAGCAGCCAAGATTTAGCCCGAGGCTACGAGCAGTACTTC
.	TRBV7-8	TRBJ1-2	.	CASSLASLILKDYGYTF	TGTGCCAGCAGCTTAGCGTCCCTGATACTAAAAGACTATGGCTACACCTTC
.	TRBV5-4	TRBJ2-5	TRBD2	CASSSTSGSRETQYF	TGTGCCAGCAGCTCGACCAGCGGGAGTCGGGAGACCCAGTACTTC
.	TRBV6-5	TRBJ1-2	.	CASRVTGRKDYGYTF	TGTGCCAGCAGAGTCACAGGGCGGAAGGACTATGGCTACACCTTC
few	TRBV5-1	TRBJ2-2	.	CASSLAGNTGELFF	TGCGCCAGCAGCTTGGCAGGGAACACCGGGGAGCTGTTTTTT
.	TRBV5-4	TRBJ1-2	TRBD1	CASSPGQGVYGYTF	TGTGCCAGCAGCCCGGGACAGGGGGTCTATGGCTACACCTTC
.	TRBV6-5	TRBJ2-3	.	CASRDMTVTDTQYF	TGTGCCAGCAGGGATATGACAGTGACAGATACGCAGTATTTT
.	TRBV7-9	TRBJ2-3	.	CASSLQPGSRTDTQYF	TGTGCCAGCAGCTTACAACCGGGAAGTCGCACAGATACGCAGTATTTT
.	TRBV5-4	TRBJ2-7	TRBD2	CASSFVGGNPYEQYF	TGTGCCAGCAGCTTCGTGGGGGGGAACCCCTACGAGCAGTACTTC
.	TRBV2	TRBJ2-3	TRBD2	CASSESGGGTDTQYF	TGTGCCAGCAGTGAAAGCGGGGGTGGAACAGATACGCAGTATTTT
.	TRBV30	TRBJ2-1	TRBD2	CAWSATGTSGGGGYNEQFF	TGTGCCTGGAGTGCTACCGGGACTAGCGGGGGGGGTGGCTACAATGAGCAGTTCTTC